This paragraph covers one T cell receptor beta chain sequence. The antigen is unknown. The sample is drawn from a study of T cells after yellow fever vaccination. Whole-study findings and limits: The presence of abundant clonotypes contaminating from the bulk population was possible in FACS-sorted repertoires. CD4 and CD8 compartments shared a small share of clonotypes, likely from convergent recombination.

V lost 8 bases, J lost 7 bases, and 15 bases lay in between. CDR1 is KGHSH and CDR2 is LQKENI in the germline V gene. The CDR3 is made up of 13 amino acids. Conversion of TCR transcripts into cDNA relied on 5'RACE template switching, which added a universal primer site and UMIs. TCRdb redid the calling of the 5' RACE reads with MiXCR, one entry per CDR3 protein. The data contain some 350,000 distinct CDR3 sequences, 11% of them singletons. The clonotype was recovered from a man aged 18 to 30 who received the YFV17D yellow fever vaccine. The J gene is TRBJ2-1, the V gene TRBV18; D is unclear. The material sequenced was PBMCs, taken on the day of the first yellow fever vaccination. The CDR3 DNA is TGTGCCAGCAGTCCAAGTCAAGCTAATGAGCAGTTCTTC. Translation gives CASSPSQANEQFF.